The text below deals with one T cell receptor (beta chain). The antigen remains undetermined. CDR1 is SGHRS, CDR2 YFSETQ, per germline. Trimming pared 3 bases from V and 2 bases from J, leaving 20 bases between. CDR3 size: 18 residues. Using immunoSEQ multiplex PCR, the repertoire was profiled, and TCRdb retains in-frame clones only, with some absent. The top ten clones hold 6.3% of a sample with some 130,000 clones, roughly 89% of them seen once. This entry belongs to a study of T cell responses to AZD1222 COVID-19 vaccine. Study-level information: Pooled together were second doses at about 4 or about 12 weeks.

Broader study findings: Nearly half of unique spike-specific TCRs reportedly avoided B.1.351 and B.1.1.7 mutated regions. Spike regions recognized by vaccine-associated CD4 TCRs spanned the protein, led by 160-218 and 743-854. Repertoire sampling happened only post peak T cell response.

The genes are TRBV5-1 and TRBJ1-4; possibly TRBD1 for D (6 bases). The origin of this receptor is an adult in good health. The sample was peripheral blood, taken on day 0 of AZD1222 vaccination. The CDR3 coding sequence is TGCGCCAGCAGCTGGGGAAGGGGACAACGTGGGACTAATGAAAAACTGTTTTTT. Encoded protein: CASSWGRGQRGTNEKLFF.